The 24 T cell receptor beta chains below all came from one sample that was sequenced in a study of cytomegalovirus exposure and HLA in healthy donors. Primers included in the PCR were 60 Vbeta and 13 Jbeta primers. Clones were sequenced by immunoSEQ multiplex PCR, and TCRdb holds only the in-frame ones, with some missing. This table holds about 180,000 clones, around 70% found once. The sequencing sample was made of PBMCs. These receptors were obtained from a male donor in good health and CMV-seronegative.

This chain joins TRBV2 and TRBJ1-2, with 9 bases matching TRBD1. Trimming cost V 9 bases and J 3 bases; bases outside gene matches: 8. The CDR3 runs to 14 residues. The germline V gene encodes CDR1 SNHLY and CDR2 FYNNEI. This CDR3 is CARRAGQGYYGYTF. DNA for the CDR3: TGTGCCAGACGGGCCGGACAGGGGTACTATGGCTACACCTTC. The full variable domain, its missing parts supplied by reference TRBV2 and TRBJ1-2, is EPEVTQTPSHQVTQMGQEVILRCVPISNHLYFYWYRQILGQKVEFLVSFYNNEISEKSEIFDDQFSVERPDGSNFTLKIRSTKLEDSAMYFCARRAGQGYYGYTFGSGTRLTVV.

CDR3 coding DNA: TGTGCCAGCAGTTTTACGGTGTTAGTGTCCAATGAGCAGTTCTTC. Translation: CASSFTVLVSNEQFF. The chain carries TRBV28 and TRBJ2-1; the D is unclear. This CDR3 contains 15 residues. V gave up 3 bases and J gave up 6 bases, with 15 bases separating them. The germline V gene encodes CDR1 MDHEN and CDR2 SYDVKM.

The rearrangement joins TRBV19 to TRBJ1-2; the D is unclear. The CDR3 length is 13 residues. Looked up from germline, CDR1 is LNHDA and CDR2 is SQIVND (reference sequence). Trimming cost V 10 bases and J 1 base, with 13 bases left between them. CDR3 in amino acids: CATSITGNYGYTF. CDR3 DNA sequence: TGTGCCACCAGTATCACGGGTAACTATGGCTACACCTTC.

The J gene is TRBJ1-5, the V gene TRBV30; D is undetermined. Trimming removed 2 bases at V and 3 bases at J, with 8 bases between. This CDR3 spans 13 amino acids. Germline V gene data show CDR1 as GTSNPN and CDR2 as SVGIG (reference sequence). The CDR3 DNA sequence: TGTGCCTGGAGTCTGAGGGCCAATCAGCCCCAGCATTTT. It is translated as CAWSLRANQPQHF. Variable domain in full (rest from reference TRBV30 and TRBJ1-5): SQTIHQWPATLVQPVGSPLSLECTVEGTSNPNLYWYRQAAGRGLQLLFYSVGIGQISSEVPQNLSASRPQDRQFILSSKKLLLSDSGFYLCAWSLRANQPQHFGDGTRLSIL.

The chain couples TRBV9 to TRBJ2-1, with TRBD2 matching 12 bases. Germline values: CDR1 SGDLS, CDR2 YYNGEE. The junction had 6 bases not matched to a gene; V was cut back by 1 base and J by 7 bases. CDR3 length: 16 residues. The CDR3 DNA is TGTGCCAGCAGCGTATCTAGCGGGAGGGCCGGTAATGAGCAGTTCTTC. This sequence encodes CASSVSSGRAGNEQFF.

This clone has more than one count but fewer than ten. The chain is built from TRBV7-9 and TRBJ1-1; D is perhaps TRBD1 (6 bases). V was cut by 5 bases and J by 6 bases, with 16 bases left in between. CDR1 is SEHNR and CDR2 is FQNEAQ in the germline V gene (reference sequence). CDR3 length: 14 residues. The CDR3 DNA sequence: TGTGCCAGCAGCCGGGAGGGGGGGTCTTCTGAAGCTTTCTTT. Translated: CASSREGGSSEAFF.

The V gene is TRBV28, the J gene TRBJ1-2; D unclear. The V gene lost 2 bases and the J gene lost 3 bases, with 4 bases spanning the gap. CDR3 length: 12 amino acids. CDR1 and CDR2 from the germline V gene are MDHEN and SYDVKM. The CDR3 DNA reads as TGTGCCAGCAGTTTACAGGACTATGGCTACACCTTC. It yields the protein CASSLQDYGYTF.

The CDR3 DNA sequence: TGTGCCAGCAGTTACGCGGGCACTGAAGCTTTCTTT. Protein: CASSYAGTEAFF. The chain links TRBV6-5 to TRBJ1-1; D remains ambiguous. V lost 2 bases to trimming and J lost 4 bases, with 5 bases between them. Germline CDR1 is MNHEY and CDR2 is SVGAGI. This CDR3 contains 12 residues.

The chain has TRBV19 and TRBJ1-5; TRBD1 aligns across 7 bases. The CDR3 is made up of 17 amino acids. Germline trimming cut 5 bases from V and 0 bases from J; bases unmatched to any gene: 10. Germline CDR1 is LNHDA and CDR2 is SQIVND (reference sequence). CDR3 region: CASSSLEGAYSNQPQHF. As DNA, the CDR3 is TGTGCCAGTAGTTCCCTTGAGGGGGCTTATAGCAATCAGCCCCAGCATTTT.

This clone was recorded only once. The chain has TRBV28 and TRBJ2-7; 9 positions agree with TRBD1. CDR1 is MDHEN, CDR2 SYDVKM, per germline. V trimming: 4 bases; J trimming: 2 bases; junction bases outside the gene matches: 9. The CDR3 length is 16 residues. The CDR3 here is CASSSPDRGAAYEQYF. The CDR3 DNA reads TGTGCCAGCAGTTCACCTGACAGGGGGGCAGCCTACGAGCAGTACTTC.

This chain uses TRBV6-6 with TRBJ1-5; D is possibly TRBD1 (6 bases). CDR1 and CDR2 (germline): MNHNY, SVGAGI (reference sequence). The V end lost 7 bases, the J end lost 3 bases, and 16 bases lay between the germline ends. The CDR3 has 15 amino acids. The CDR3 is CASIGGQGYNQPQHF. As DNA, the CDR3 is TGTGCCAGCATCGGGGGGCAGGGGTACAATCAGCCCCAGCATTTT.

This clone was seen a handful of times. The V gene is TRBV4-1, the J gene TRBJ1-3; tentatively, D is TRBD1 (5 bases). Trimming pared 4 bases from V and 4 bases from J, leaving 14 bases between. The length of the CDR3 is 15 residues. Germline-derived CDR1 and CDR2 are MGHRA and YSYEKL. The CDR3, as DNA: TGCGCCAGCAGCCCCGGCAGGGTGCAAGGAAACACCATATATTTT. Translation gives CASSPGRVQGNTIYF.

The chain links TRBV2 to TRBJ2-2, with D possibly being TRBD1 (6 bases). CDR3 length: 17 residues. Germline loops: CDR1 SNHLY, CDR2 FYNNEI. Trimming cost V 5 bases and J 7 bases, with 23 bases left between them. This chain's CDR3 is CASSRFGGNRADGELFF. CDR3 nucleotides: TGTGCCAGCAGTAGATTTGGGGGTAACAGGGCGGACGGGGAGCTGTTTTTT.

As to this clone: The same CDR3 arises from other DNA sequences in this sample as well. This rearrangement joins TRBV5-1 to TRBJ1-5; no definite D call. Germline V CDR1 and CDR2: SGHRS, YFSETQ. The CDR3 has 15 residues. Deletions cut 0 bases from V and 0 bases from J, with 7 bases between. The CDR3 nucleotides are TGCGCCAGCAGCTTGGCGGGTTATAGCAATCAGCCCCAGCATTTT. Amino acids: CASSLAGYSNQPQHF. Based on the CDR3 plus reference TRBV5-1 and TRBJ1-5, the full variable domain is KAGVTQTPRYLIKTRGQQVTLSCSPISGHRSVSWYQQTPGQGLQFLFEYFSETQRNKGNFPGRFSGRQFSNSRSEMNVSTLELGDSALYLCASSLAGYSNQPQHFGDGTRLSIL.

This rearrangement joins TRBV7-2 to TRBJ1-1; no firm D call. CDR3 length: 15 amino acids. V shed 3 bases and J shed 0 bases, with 11 bases lying between them. Germline CDR1 SGHTA, CDR2 FQGNSA. The CDR3 DNA reads as TGTGCCAGCAGCTTTGGAGGGCTAATGAACACTGAAGCTTTCTTT. It translates to CASSFGGLMNTEAFF.

The rearrangement uses TRBV18 and TRBJ2-5, with unresolved D. Germline V CDR1 and CDR2: KGHSH, LQKENI. Trimming stripped 5 bases from V and 3 bases from J, with 4 bases between. This CDR3 contains 11 residues. CDR3 loop: CASSSKETQYF. CDR3 sequence (DNA): TGTGCCAGCTCATCAAAAGAGACCCAGTACTTC.

The chain has TRBV2 and TRBJ2-1, with 12 bases matching TRBD2. The J segment lost 2 bases and the V segment lost 7 bases, leaving 9 bases of the junction unmatched. Per the germline V gene, CDR1 is SNHLY and CDR2 is FYNNEI. The CDR3 length is 17 residues. The CDR3 region has the DNA TGTGCCAGCAATCTCAGGACTAGCGGGGAAACCTACAATGAGCAGTTCTTC. This codes for CASNLRTSGETYNEQFF.

In this sample, this clone turned up a few times. The chain has TRBV6-5 and TRBJ2-7; the D is unclear. V lost 2 bases to trimming and J lost 3 bases, with 8 bases between them. The germline V gene encodes CDR1 MNHEY and CDR2 SVGAGI. The CDR3 runs to 13 residues. This CDR3 is CASSYDKSYEQYF. The CDR3 DNA reads as TGTGCCAGCAGTTACGACAAGAGCTACGAGCAGTACTTC.

The chain is built from TRBV6-5 and TRBJ2-3; D not resolved. Between the trimmed V and J ends, which lost 5 bases and 2 bases, there was a span of 11 bases. Germline V CDR1 and CDR2: MNHEY, SVGAGI. This CDR3 has 14 amino acids. CDR3 loop: CASSLQQDTDTQYF. DNA of the CDR3: TGTGCCAGCAGTCTCCAACAAGACACAGATACGCAGTATTTT.

This clone was seen a handful of times. The J gene is TRBJ1-5, the V gene TRBV15; D is uncertain. The V gene lost 0 bases and the J gene lost 7 bases, with 7 bases spanning the gap. The CDR3 has 13 residues. Germline assignment: CDR1 LNHNV and CDR2 YYDKDF (reference sequence). CDR3 DNA: TGTGCCACCAGCAGAGATACCGGGCAGCCCCAGCATTTT. Residues: CATSRDTGQPQHF.

The chain is built from TRBV28 and TRBJ1-3, with unresolved D. V lost 8 bases to trimming and J lost 2 bases, with 13 bases between them. Germline CDR1 is MDHEN and CDR2 is SYDVKM. This CDR3 comprises 14 residues. The CDR3 region is CASAHEVTGNTIYF. The CDR3 DNA follows: TGTGCCAGCGCACACGAGGTTACTGGAAACACCATATATTTT.

This clone was recorded once. The CDR3: CASSFASEGEQYF. The CDR3 bases are TGTGCCAGCAGCTTCGCGAGCGAAGGCGAGCAGTACTTC. The chain couples TRBV7-3 to TRBJ2-7; no clear D gene. The CDR3 totals 13 residues. Germline CDR1 SGHTA, CDR2 FQGTGA. With 3 bases removed from V and 6 bases from J, the gap between germline ends came to 12 bases.

The chain links TRBV4-3 to TRBJ2-6; D is unresolved. The germline gives CDR1 LGHNA, CDR2 YSLEER. This CDR3 comprises 19 residues. V was pared by 0 bases and J by 0 bases, with 15 bases between. The CDR3 protein is CASSQDGNSFYSGANVLTF. As DNA, the CDR3 is TGCGCCAGCAGCCAAGACGGTAACAGTTTTTACTCTGGGGCCAACGTCCTGACTTTC.

The chain links TRBV7-9 to TRBJ2-7; 7 bases line up with TRBD1. Per germline, CDR1 SEHNR and CDR2 FQNEAQ (reference sequence). The CDR3 is 16 residues long. V shed 6 bases and J 3 bases; nucleotides not matched to a gene: 14. CDR3 sequence: CASSLTLTGVVYEQYF. CDR3 DNA: TGTGCCAGCAGTTTAACCCTTACAGGGGTCGTCTACGAGCAGTACTTC. Full variable domain (outside the CDR3, taken from reference TRBV7-9 and TRBJ2-7): DTGVSQNPRHKITKRGQNVTFRCDPISEHNRLYWYRQTLGQGPEFLTYFQNEAQLEKSRLLSDRFSAERPKGSFSTLEIQRTEQGDSAMYLCASSLTLTGVVYEQYFGPGTRLTVT.